This T cell receptor (beta chain) was identified during a study of monozygotic twins with inflammatory bowel disease. TCRdb reanalyzed the 5' RACE reads, giving one entry per CDR3 protein sequence and no DNA. In all, the sample yields about 210,000 distinct CDR3 sequences. The CDR3 contains 14 residues. The sequenced sample was blood. The receptor was derived from a human donor with ulcerative colitis or Crohn's disease, or a healthy co-twin of an affected twin (not recorded which). The gene calls are TRBV12-3 or TRBV12-4 and TRBJ1-2; TCRdb's assignment of TRBD1 cannot be checked, as there is no DNA. The CDR3 loop reads CASSLQENYGGYTF.